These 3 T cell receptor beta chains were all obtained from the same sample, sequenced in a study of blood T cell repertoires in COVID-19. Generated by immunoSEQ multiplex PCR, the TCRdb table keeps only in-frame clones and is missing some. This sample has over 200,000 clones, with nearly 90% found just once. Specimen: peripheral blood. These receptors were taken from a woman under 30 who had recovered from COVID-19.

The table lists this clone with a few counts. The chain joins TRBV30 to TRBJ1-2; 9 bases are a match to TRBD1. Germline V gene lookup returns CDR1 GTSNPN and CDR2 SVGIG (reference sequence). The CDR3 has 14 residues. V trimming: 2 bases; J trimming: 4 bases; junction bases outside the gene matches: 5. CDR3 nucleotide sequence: TGTGCCTGGAGTACAGGGGGCGCAGGCTATGGCTACACCTTC. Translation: CAWSTGGAGYGYTF. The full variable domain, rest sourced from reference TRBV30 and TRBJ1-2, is SQTIHQWPATLVQPVGSPLSLECTVEGTSNPNLYWYRQAAGRGLQLLFYSVGIGQISSEVPQNLSASRPQDRQFILSSKKLLLSDSGFYLCAWSTGGAGYGYTFGSGTRLTVV.

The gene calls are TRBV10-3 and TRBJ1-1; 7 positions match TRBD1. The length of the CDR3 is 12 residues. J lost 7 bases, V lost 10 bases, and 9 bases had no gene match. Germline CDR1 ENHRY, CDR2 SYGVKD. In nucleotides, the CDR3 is TGTGCCACCACAGGGGAGCCTGGTGAAGCTTTCTTT. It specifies CATTGEPGEAFF.

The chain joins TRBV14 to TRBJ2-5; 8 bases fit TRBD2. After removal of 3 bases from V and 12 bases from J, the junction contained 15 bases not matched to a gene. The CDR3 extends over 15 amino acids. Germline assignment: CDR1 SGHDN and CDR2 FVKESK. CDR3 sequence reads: CASSQRPASAGAKYF. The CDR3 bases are TGTGCCAGCAGCCAGAGGCCCGCTTCAGCGGGGGCGAAGTACTTC.